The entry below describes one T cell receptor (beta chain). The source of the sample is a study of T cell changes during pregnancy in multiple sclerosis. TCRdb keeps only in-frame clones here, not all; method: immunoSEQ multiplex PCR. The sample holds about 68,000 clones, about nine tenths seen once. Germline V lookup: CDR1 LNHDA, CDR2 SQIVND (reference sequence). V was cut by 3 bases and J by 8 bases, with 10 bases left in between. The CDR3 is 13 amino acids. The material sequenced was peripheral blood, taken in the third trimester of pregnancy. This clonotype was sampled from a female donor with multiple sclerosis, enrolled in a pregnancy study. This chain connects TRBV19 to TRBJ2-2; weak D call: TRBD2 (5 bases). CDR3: CASSMGSSGELFF. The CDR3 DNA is TGTGCCAGTAGTATGGGGAGTTCGGGGGAGCTGTTTTTT.